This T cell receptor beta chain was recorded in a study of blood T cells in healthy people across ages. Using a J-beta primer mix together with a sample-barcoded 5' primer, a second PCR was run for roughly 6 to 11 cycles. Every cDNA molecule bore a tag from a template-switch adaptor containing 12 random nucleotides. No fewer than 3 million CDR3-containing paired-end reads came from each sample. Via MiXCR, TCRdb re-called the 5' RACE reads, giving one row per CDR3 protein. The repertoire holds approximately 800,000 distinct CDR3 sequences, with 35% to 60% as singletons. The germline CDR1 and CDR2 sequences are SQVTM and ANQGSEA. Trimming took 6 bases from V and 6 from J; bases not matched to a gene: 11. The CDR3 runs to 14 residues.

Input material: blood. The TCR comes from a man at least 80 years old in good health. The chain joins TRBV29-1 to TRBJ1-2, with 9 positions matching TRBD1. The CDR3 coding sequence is TGCAGCGTGCCCACAGGGGGCCATTTAGATGGCTACACCTTC. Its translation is CSVPTGGHLDGYTF.